This is a list of T cell receptor beta chains from one sample in a study of blood T cell repertoires in COVID-19. The repertoire was sequenced with immunoSEQ multiplex PCR; TCRdb's copy has only in-frame clones and lacks some. Among approximately 190,000 clones listed, about four fifths were seen once. Sequencing was done on a sample of peripheral blood. These receptors were obtained from a man aged 55-75 years with acute or convalescent COVID-19. CDR3s include the opening cysteine and the closing phenylalanine or tryptophan. D genes are given only for firm matches. Not every row has a clone size; where given, it reads once, few, many or a size class.

clone_size,d_call,v_call,j_call,cdr3_nt,cdr3_aa
NA,NA,TRBV27,TRBJ2-1,TGTGCCAGCAGTTTAGGGACACCTTCCTACAATGAGCAGTTCTTC,CASSLGTPSYNEQFF
NA,NA,TRBV19,TRBJ2-7,TGTGCCAGTAGCCCTCCTTACGAGCAGTACTTC,CASSPPYEQYF
NA,NA,TRBV7-2,TRBJ2-1,TGTGCCAGCAGTTCATCCGGGATGTCCTACAATGAGCAGTTCTTC,CASSSSGMSYNEQFF
NA,NA,TRBV9,TRBJ2-2,TGTGCCAGCAGCGTAGTTTCGGGAAGCACCGGGGAGCTGTTTTTT,CASSVVSGSTGELFF
NA,TRBD1,TRBV5-6,TRBJ2-7,TGTGCCAGCAGTACTACCGGGGACAGTTTCTCCTACGAGCAGTACTTC,CASSTTGDSFSYEQYF
NA,NA,TRBV19,TRBJ1-4,TGTGCCGCCCAGGACAAGCCTAATGAAAAACTGTTTTTT,CAAQDKPNEKLFF
NA,NA,TRBV5-4,TRBJ2-1,TGTGCCAGCAGCGCACAGAAGACAGACAATGAGCAGTTCTTC,CASSAQKTDNEQFF
NA,TRBD1,TRBV6-5,TRBJ2-7,TGTGCCAGCACAGGGACAGGGGGCTCCTACGAGCAGTACTTC,CASTGTGGSYEQYF
NA,NA,TRBV9,TRBJ2-1,TGTGCCAGCAGCGTCAAGTCCTACTCCTACAATGAGCAGTTCTTC,CASSVKSYSYNEQFF
NA,TRBD1,TRBV3-1/TRBV3-2,TRBJ1-1,TGTGCCAGCAGCCCCCAGGGGGGGAACACTGAAGCTTTCTTT,CASSPQGGNTEAFF
NA,NA,TRBV12-3/TRBV12-4,TRBJ1-5,TGTGCCAGCAGTTTTCGTTACAATCAGCCCCAGCATTTT,CASSFRYNQPQHF
NA,TRBD1,TRBV7-9,TRBJ1-3,TGTGCCAGCAGCCAGGACAGGAGCTCTGGAAACACCATATATTTT,CASSQDRSSGNTIYF
NA,NA,TRBV27,TRBJ2-7,TGTGCCAGCTCGACCTGGGACAGCCGGGCGGGGGAGCAGTACTTC,CASSTWDSRAGEQYF
NA,NA,TRBV2,TRBJ2-3,TGTGCCAGCAGGGATCCGACGGGACAAGGCACAGATACGCAGTATTTT,CASRDPTGQGTDTQYF
NA,TRBD2,TRBV9,TRBJ2-1,TGTGCCAGCAGCGCTAGCGGGGGGACCTACAATGAGCAGTTCTTC,CASSASGGTYNEQFF
NA,NA,TRBV5-4,TRBJ1-1,TGTGCCAGCAGCTTGGCAGCAGGGCTGAACACTGAAGCTTTCTTT,CASSLAAGLNTEAFF
NA,NA,TRBV18,TRBJ1-6,TGTGCCAGCTCACCAGGTGGAGGCGATTCACCCCTCCACTTT,CASSPGGGDSPLHF
NA,NA,TRBV4-1,TRBJ2-1,TGCGCCAGCAGCCCCCTCAAAACTGTCCGCTCCTACAATGAGCAGTTCTTC,CASSPLKTVRSYNEQFF
few,NA,TRBV19,TRBJ1-3,TGTGCCAGTACGGCGACAGCCTTCAGCTCTGGAAACACCATATATTTT,CASTATAFSSGNTIYF
NA,NA,TRBV11-2,TRBJ2-7,TGTGCCAGCAGCTTTTCCGACAGAAGAGCCTACGAGCAGTACTTC,CASSFSDRRAYEQYF
NA,TRBD2,TRBV2,TRBJ2-3,TGTGCCAGCAGGGATCTTAGCGGGGGGGCCGGAGTTACGCAGTATTTT,CASRDLSGGAGVTQYF
NA,NA,TRBV21-1,TRBJ2-3,TGTGCCAGCAGCCGGACACCCACAGATACGCAGTATTTT,CASSRTPTDTQYF
NA,NA,TRBV6-5,TRBJ1-3,TGTGCCAGCAGTTCCTCCGGTTTCTCTGGAAACACCATATATTTT,CASSSSGFSGNTIYF
once,NA,TRBV5-1,TRBJ1-3,TGCGCCAGCAGCTTGGCACCCAACGCGGGTCTGGCCGGAAACACCATATATTTT,CASSLAPNAGLAGNTIYF
NA,NA,TRBV5-1,TRBJ1-1,TGCGCCAGCAGCTTGGGTCGGGTTAACACTGAAGCTTTCTTT,CASSLGRVNTEAFF
many,NA,TRBV10-3,TRBJ1-5,TGTGCCATCAATCAGAAAAGCAATCAGCCCCAGCATTTT,CAINQKSNQPQHF
few,NA,TRBV7-9,TRBJ1-2,TGTGCCAGCAGTGTCCCGGGAGGGTACTATGGCTACACCTTC,CASSVPGGYYGYTF
NA,TRBD1,TRBV9,TRBJ2-7,TGTGCCAGCAGCGTAGAGGGACAGCCCTCCTACGAGCAGTACTTC,CASSVEGQPSYEQYF
few,NA,TRBV2,TRBJ1-6,TGTGCCAGCAGTGAAGCGAGACCGAACGCGGGTTCACCCCTCCACTTT,CASSEARPNAGSPLHF
NA,TRBD2,TRBV6-5,TRBJ2-1,TGTGCCAGCAGTTACTTTAGCGGGAGCCTGGATGAGCAGTTCTTC,CASSYFSGSLDEQFF
NA,NA,TRBV11-2,TRBJ1-1,TGTGCCAGCAGCTTAGCAGGGCAGGGGACTGAAGCTTTCTTT,CASSLAGQGTEAFF
NA,NA,TRBV3-1/TRBV3-2,TRBJ1-4,TGTGCCAGCAGCCAAGAGGCGGGGGCGGCTAATGAAAAACTGTTTTTT,CASSQEAGAANEKLFF
NA,TRBD2,TRBV5-4,TRBJ2-1,TGTGCCAGCAGCCGTCTTAGCGGGGGCTCTCAGGCCGAGCAGTTCTTC,CASSRLSGGSQAEQFF
NA,NA,TRBV12-3/TRBV12-4,TRBJ2-3,TGTGCCAGCAGTTCAACAGGGTCAGATACGCAGTATTTT,CASSSTGSDTQYF
NA,NA,TRBV3-1/TRBV3-2,TRBJ1-2,TGTGCCAGCAGCCAACGAGGGACACTTTTCGGGGGCTACACCTTC,CASSQRGTLFGGYTF
NA,NA,TRBV12-3/TRBV12-4,TRBJ1-5,TGTGCCAGCCAGGCCCTTAGCAATCAGCCCCAGCATTTT,CASQALSNQPQHF
once,TRBD2,TRBV6-6,TRBJ2-7,TGTGCCAGCAGTTTCACTAGCGGGAGGTCCTACGAGCAGTACTTC,CASSFTSGRSYEQYF
NA,NA,TRBV29-1,TRBJ1-2,TGCAGCGTTGAAACGGGAGCCCCCTTTTATGGCTACACCTTC,CSVETGAPFYGYTF
few,NA,TRBV14,TRBJ2-4,TGTGCCAGCAGCCAAGGTCTCTGGCGGGACCCCGCCAAAAACATTCAGTACTTC,CASSQGLWRDPAKNIQYF
NA,NA,TRBV30,TRBJ2-7,TGTGCCTGGGCACAGGGTTACGAGCAGTACTTC,CAWAQGYEQYF
NA,TRBD2,TRBV7-2,TRBJ2-7,TGTGCCAGCAGCTTGGGCGGGGGGAACTACGAGCAGTACTTC,CASSLGGGNYEQYF
NA,NA,TRBV9,TRBJ2-3,TGTGCCAGCAGCGTAGGAAGTAGCGCCTACACAGATACGCAGTATTTT,CASSVGSSAYTDTQYF
few,TRBD2,TRBV4-1,TRBJ2-5,TGCGCCAGCAGCCAAGTGGGACTAGCAGTCATGTCGGAGACCCAGTACTTC,CASSQVGLAVMSETQYF
once,TRBD2,TRBV24-1,TRBJ2-2,TGTGCCACCAGTGATTTACTAGCGGGCCTCACCGGGGAGCTGTTTTTT,CATSDLLAGLTGELFF
NA,NA,TRBV4-1,TRBJ2-1,TGCGCCAGCAGCCAATTCTCCGGGAGTATAAGCGATGAGCAGTTCTTC,CASSQFSGSISDEQFF
NA,NA,TRBV4-3,TRBJ2-7,TGCGCCAGCAGCCAAGATCTCGGGGGGCCCCCCGGGCAGTACTTC,CASSQDLGGPPGQYF
NA,NA,TRBV4-1,TRBJ2-1,TGCGCCAGCAGCCAAGATCCCAGTGGAGGGCCTTATCCGAGCTCCTACAATGAGCAGTTCTTC,CASSQDPSGGPYPSSYNEQFF
NA,NA,TRBV21-1,TRBJ2-7,TGTGCCAGCAGCAAAGCGGTGCGGGAGTCTTACGAGCAGTACTTC,CASSKAVRESYEQYF
NA,NA,TRBV14,TRBJ1-2,TGTGCCAGCAGCCCGAGCAGGGCTATCTATGGCTACACCTTC,CASSPSRAIYGYTF
few,TRBD2,TRBV19,TRBJ2-3,TGTGCCAGTAGTATTAGCACTAGCGGGAGATATGCAGGCACGCAGTATTTT,CASSISTSGRYAGTQYF
NA,TRBD1,TRBV4-3,TRBJ1-5,TGCGCCAGCAGCCAATCTCGGACAGGCTATTTATCGCCCCAGCATTTT,CASSQSRTGYLSPQHF
NA,TRBD2,TRBV7-9,TRBJ2-3,TGTGCCAGCAGCTCAATCCTAGCGGGAGGGGCAGATACGCAGTATTTT,CASSSILAGGADTQYF
NA,TRBD2,TRBV7-2,TRBJ2-1,TGTGCCAGCAGCACCGGGACTAGCGGAGATGGGGGTGAGCAGTTCTTC,CASSTGTSGDGGEQFF
NA,TRBD2,TRBV6-5,TRBJ2-3,TGTGCCAGCAGTTCCCTAGCGGGGGACACAGATACGCAGTATTTT,CASSSLAGDTDTQYF
once,TRBD1,TRBV9,TRBJ2-2,TGTGCCAGCAGCATGGGACAGGGAACCGGGGAGCTGTTTTTT,CASSMGQGTGELFF
NA,NA,TRBV12-3/TRBV12-4,TRBJ1-1,TGTGCCAGCAGTTTGGAGACTGAAGCTTTCTTT,CASSLETEAFF
NA,NA,TRBV29-1,TRBJ2-1,TGCAGCGCCCCGGGGGGCGAGCAGTTCTTC,CSAPGGEQFF
few,TRBD1,TRBV7-2,TRBJ2-7,TGTGCCAGCGCCTACTGGACAGGGGTTGGGGGCGAGCAGTACTTC,CASAYWTGVGGEQYF
NA,NA,TRBV18,TRBJ1-4,TGTGCCAGCTCGACAGCTCCCACAACTAATGAAAAACTGTTTTTT,CASSTAPTTNEKLFF
NA,TRBD2,TRBV2,TRBJ2-1,TGTGCCAGCAGTGGCCCCCTAGCGGAGACCTACAATGAGCAGTTCTTC,CASSGPLAETYNEQFF